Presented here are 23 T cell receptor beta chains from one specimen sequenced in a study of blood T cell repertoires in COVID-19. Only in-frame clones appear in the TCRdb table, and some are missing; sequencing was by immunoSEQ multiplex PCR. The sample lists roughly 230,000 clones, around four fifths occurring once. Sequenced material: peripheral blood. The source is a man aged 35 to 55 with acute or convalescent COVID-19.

The CDR3 spells CASSFGTGRTEAFF. Here the CDR3 DNA reads TGTGCCAGCAGCTTCGGGACAGGGAGGACTGAAGCTTTCTTT. V gene TRBV13 combines with J gene TRBJ1-1, with 9 bases fitting TRBD1. In germline, CDR1 is PRHDT, CDR2 FYEKMQ (reference sequence). The CDR3 extends over 14 amino acids. Trimming removed 3 bases from V and 5 bases from J; junction bases left unmatched: 4.

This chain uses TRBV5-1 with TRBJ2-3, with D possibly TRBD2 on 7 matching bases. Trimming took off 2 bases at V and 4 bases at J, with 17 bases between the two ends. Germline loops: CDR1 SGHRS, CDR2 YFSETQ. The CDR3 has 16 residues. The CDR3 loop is CASSFYPGGPADTQYF. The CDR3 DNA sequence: TGCGCCAGCAGCTTCTATCCGGGGGGCCCGGCAGATACGCAGTATTTT.

The CDR3 bases are TGTGCCAGCAGTCGACAGAGTAGTGAAAAACTGTTTTTT. It translates to CASSRQSSEKLFF. The chain combines TRBV6-5 with TRBJ1-4, with D possibly matching TRBD1 (5 bases). V lost 5 bases and J 7 bases, leaving 11 bases between the germline ends. CDR3 size: 13 residues. Germline V lookup: CDR1 MNHEY, CDR2 SVGAGI.

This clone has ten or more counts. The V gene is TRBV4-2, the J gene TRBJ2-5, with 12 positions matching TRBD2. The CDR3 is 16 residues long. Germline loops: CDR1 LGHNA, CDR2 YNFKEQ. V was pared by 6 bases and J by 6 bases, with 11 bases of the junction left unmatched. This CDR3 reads CASSHSRLAGAQTQYF. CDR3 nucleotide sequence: TGTGCCAGCAGTCACTCCCGACTAGCGGGAGCCCAGACCCAGTACTTC.

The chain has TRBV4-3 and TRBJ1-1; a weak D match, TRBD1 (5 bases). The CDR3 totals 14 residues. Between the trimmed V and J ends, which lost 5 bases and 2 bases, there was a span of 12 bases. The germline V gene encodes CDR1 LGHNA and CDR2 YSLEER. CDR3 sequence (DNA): TGCGCCAGCAGCTTTGACAGAGACAACACTGAAGCTTTCTTT. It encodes CASSFDRDNTEAFF.

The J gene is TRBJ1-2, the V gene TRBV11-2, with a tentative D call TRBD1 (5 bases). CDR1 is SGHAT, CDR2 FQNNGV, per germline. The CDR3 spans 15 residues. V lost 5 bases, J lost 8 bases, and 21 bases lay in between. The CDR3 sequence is CASSPWRAGLRGYTF. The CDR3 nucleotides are TGTGCCAGCAGCCCGTGGCGAGCGGGGCTGAGAGGCTACACCTTC.

The CDR3: CASSGGQGASTGELFF. CDR3 bases: TGTGCCAGCAGTGGGGGACAGGGGGCGTCCACCGGGGAGCTGTTTTTT. The gene calls are TRBV25-1 and TRBJ2-2; 12 bases fit TRBD1. Germline CDR1 reads MGHDK; CDR2 reads SYGVNS. This CDR3 has 16 residues. Losses at the gene ends were 4 bases for V and 4 bases for J; bases not matched to a gene: 4.

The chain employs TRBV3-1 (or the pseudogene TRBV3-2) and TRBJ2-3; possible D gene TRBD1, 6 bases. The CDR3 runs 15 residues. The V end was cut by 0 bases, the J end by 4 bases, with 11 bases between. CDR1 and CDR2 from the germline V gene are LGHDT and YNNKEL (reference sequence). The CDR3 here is CASSQEQGNSDTQYF. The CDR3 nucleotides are TGTGCCAGCAGCCAAGAGCAGGGGAATTCAGATACGCAGTATTTT.

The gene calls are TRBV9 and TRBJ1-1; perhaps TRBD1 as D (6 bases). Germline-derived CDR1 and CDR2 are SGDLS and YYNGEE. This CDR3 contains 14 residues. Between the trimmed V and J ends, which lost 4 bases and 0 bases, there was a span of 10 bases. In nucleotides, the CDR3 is TGTGCCAGCAGCCCCCAGGGGCTGAACACTGAAGCTTTCTTT. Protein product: CASSPQGLNTEAFF.

CDR3 coding DNA: TGTGCCATCCTTGGAGGGCCGAACACTGAAGCTTTCTTT. It translates to CAILGGPNTEAFF. The chain carries TRBV10-3 and TRBJ1-1; D ambiguous. The CDR3 runs to 13 residues. V was cut by 8 bases and J by 1 base, with 11 bases left in between. Germline CDR1 is ENHRY and CDR2 is SYGVKD.

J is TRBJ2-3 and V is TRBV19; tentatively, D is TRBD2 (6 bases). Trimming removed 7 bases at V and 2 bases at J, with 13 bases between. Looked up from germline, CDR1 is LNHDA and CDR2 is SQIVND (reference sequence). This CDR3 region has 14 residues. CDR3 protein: CASTPGLPTDTQYF. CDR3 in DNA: TGTGCCAGTACCCCGGGACTTCCCACAGATACGCAGTATTTT.

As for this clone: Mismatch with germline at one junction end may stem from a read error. The CDR3 here is CASCLNTNYEQYF. As DNA, the CDR3 is TGTGCCAGCTGTTTGAACACCAACTACGAGCAGTACTTC. The chain joins TRBV28 to TRBJ2-7; D remains ambiguous. CDR1 is MDHEN and CDR2 is SYDVKM in the germline V gene. The CDR3 runs to 13 residues.

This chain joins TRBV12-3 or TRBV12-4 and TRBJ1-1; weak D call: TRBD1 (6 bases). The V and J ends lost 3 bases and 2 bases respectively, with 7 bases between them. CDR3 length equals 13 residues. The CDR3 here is CASSLDSNTEAFF. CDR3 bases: TGTGCCAGCAGTTTGGACAGCAACACTGAAGCTTTCTTT.

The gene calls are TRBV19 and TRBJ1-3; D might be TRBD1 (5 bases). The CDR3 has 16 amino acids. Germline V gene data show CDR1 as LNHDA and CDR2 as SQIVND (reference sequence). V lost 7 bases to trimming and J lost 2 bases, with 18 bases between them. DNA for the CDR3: TGTGCCAGTACCCCGGCGGCAGGGCGAACTGGAAACACCATATATTTT. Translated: CASTPAAGRTGNTIYF. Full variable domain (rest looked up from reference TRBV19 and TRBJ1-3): DGGITQSPKYLFRKEGQNVTLSCEQNLNHDAMYWYRQDPGQGLRLIYYSQIVNDFQKGDIAEGYSVSREKKESFPLTVTSAQKNPTAFYLCASTPAAGRTGNTIYFGEGSWLTVV.

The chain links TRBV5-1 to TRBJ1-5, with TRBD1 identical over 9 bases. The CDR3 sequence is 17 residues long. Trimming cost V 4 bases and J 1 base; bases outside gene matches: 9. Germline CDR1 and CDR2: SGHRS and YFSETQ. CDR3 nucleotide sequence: TGCGCCAGCAGCAAGGGACAGGGAAACTGGAGCAATCAGCCCCAGCATTTT. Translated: CASSKGQGNWSNQPQHF. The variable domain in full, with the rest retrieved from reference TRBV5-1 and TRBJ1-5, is KAGVTQTPRYLIKTRGQQVTLSCSPISGHRSVSWYQQTPGQGLQFLFEYFSETQRNKGNFPGRFSGRQFSNSRSEMNVSTLELGDSALYLCASSKGQGNWSNQPQHFGDGTRLSIL.

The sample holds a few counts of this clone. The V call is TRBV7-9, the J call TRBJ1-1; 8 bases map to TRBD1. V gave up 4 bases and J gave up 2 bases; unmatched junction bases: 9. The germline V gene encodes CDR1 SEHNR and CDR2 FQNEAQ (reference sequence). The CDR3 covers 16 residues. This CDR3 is CASSSTRTGLNTEAFF. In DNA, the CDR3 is TGTGCCAGCAGCTCAACCCGGACAGGGCTAAACACTGAAGCTTTCTTT.

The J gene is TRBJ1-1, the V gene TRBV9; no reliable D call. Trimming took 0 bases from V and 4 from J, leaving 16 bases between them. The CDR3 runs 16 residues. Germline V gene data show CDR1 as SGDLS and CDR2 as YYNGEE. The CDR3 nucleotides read TGTGCCAGCAGCGTAGCGTTAACTCCGGGGTTCACTGAAGCTTTCTTT. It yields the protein CASSVALTPGFTEAFF. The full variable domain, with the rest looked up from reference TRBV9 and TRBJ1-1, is DSGVTQTPKHLITATGQRVTLRCSPRSGDLSVYWYQQSLDQGLQFLIQYYNGEERAKGNILERFSAQQFPDLHSELNLSSLELGDSALYFCASSVALTPGFTEAFFGQGTRLTVV.

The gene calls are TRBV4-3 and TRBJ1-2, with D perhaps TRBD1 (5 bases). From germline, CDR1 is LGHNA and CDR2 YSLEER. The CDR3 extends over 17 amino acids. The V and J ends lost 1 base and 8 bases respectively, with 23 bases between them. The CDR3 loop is CASSQGAGQWTMGGYTF. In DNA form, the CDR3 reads TGCGCCAGCAGCCAAGGGGCAGGGCAGTGGACGATGGGAGGCTACACCTTC.

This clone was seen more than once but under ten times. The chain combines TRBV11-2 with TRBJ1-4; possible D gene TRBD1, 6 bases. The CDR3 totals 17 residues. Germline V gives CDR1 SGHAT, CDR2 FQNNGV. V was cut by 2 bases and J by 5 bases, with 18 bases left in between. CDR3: CASSLSGRWDTNEKLFF. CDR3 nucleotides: TGTGCCAGCAGCTTATCCGGGAGGTGGGACACGAATGAAAAACTGTTTTTT.

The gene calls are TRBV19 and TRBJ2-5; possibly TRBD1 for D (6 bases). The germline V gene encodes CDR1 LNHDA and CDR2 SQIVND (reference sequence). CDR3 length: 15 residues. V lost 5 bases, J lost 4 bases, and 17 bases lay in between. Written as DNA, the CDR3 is TGTGCCAGTAGTGGCCTAAGATCGACAGGAGAGACCCAGTACTTC. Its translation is CASSGLRSTGETQYF.

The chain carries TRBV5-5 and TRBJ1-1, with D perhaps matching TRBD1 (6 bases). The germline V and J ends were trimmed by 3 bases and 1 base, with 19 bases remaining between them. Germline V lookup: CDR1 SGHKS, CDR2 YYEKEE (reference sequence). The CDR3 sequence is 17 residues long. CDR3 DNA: TGTGCCAGCAGCTCTTTACTCCCGGGACACCCGAACACTGAAGCTTTCTTT. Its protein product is CASSSLLPGHPNTEAFF.

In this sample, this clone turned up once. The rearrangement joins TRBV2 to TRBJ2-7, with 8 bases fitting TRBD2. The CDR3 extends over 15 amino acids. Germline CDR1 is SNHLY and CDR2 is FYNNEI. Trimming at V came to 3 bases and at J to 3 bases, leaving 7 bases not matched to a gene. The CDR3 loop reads CASSDPWGLVYEQYF. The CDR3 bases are TGTGCCAGCAGTGATCCATGGGGACTAGTCTACGAGCAGTACTTC.

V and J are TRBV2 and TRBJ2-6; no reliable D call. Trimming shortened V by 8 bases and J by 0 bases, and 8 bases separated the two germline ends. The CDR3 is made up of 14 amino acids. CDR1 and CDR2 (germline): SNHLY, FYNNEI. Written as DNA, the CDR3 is TGTGCCAGCCTTCCCGTCTCTGGGGCCAACGTCCTGACTTTC. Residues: CASLPVSGANVLTF.